This T cell receptor beta chain was found in a study of blood T cell repertoires in COVID-19 (dated by TCRdb to about 2020). Broadly, across the study: Collaborator samples came from the United States, Italy and Spain and covered acute and convalescent phases of COVID-19. The prospective study material was composed of cDNA or gDNA derived from T cells, B-cell-depleted T cells, or PBMCs. Subjects who had been exposed to COVID-19, were actively infected with it, or had recovered from it provided the deeply sampled blood TCRbeta repertoires that made up the dataset. The repertoires were made available in a free public database intended to serve as a resource for research on the immune response to SARS-CoV-2. The samples were drawn from the first 160 participants of the ongoing ImmuneRACE study and from over 950 subjects provided by 6 global collaborators. The sample metadata nearly always contained a de-identified subject ID, COVID-19 status, age in years and sex. Where available, HLA class I and class II types were obtained from metadata supplied by the sample provider rather than from assay-based typing. General study outcomes and caveats: Clinical and demographic metadata were provided uncurated, with the amount varying by source and participant.

A word on this clone: This receptor's antigen is unknown. One base away there is no much larger clone; base qualities are not given.

Its CDR3 holds 14 amino acids, cysteine through phenylalanine. Of the read, only the CDR3 DNA is kept; its 42 bases are in frame from base 1. CDR1 and CDR2, per the germline V gene (reference sequence), are MNHEY and SMNVEV. V ends up 0 bases short and J 2 bases short, with an unmatched junction base count of 1. One collaborating source in Seattle enrolled patients during active infection and followed them longitudinally through the course of disease. Each collaborating institution followed its own protocols to collect whole blood in K2EDTA tubes. Collaborator samples were shipped for TCRbeta analysis as frozen whole blood, isolated PBMCs, or DNA extracted from either sample type. TCRbeta CDR3 regions were amplified from genomic DNA using the immunoSEQ Assay, a bias-controlled multiplex PCR. As for the authors' bioinformatics: The number of nucleated cells in each sample was estimated by amplification of reference gene primers within the assay. Sequence reads were collapsed and filtered to measure the absolute abundance of every unique TCRbeta CDR3 rearrangement. For each sample, productive Simpson clonality was calculated as the square root of Simpson's diversity index across productive rearrangements. As stored in TCRdb, this immuneACCESS dataset retains in-frame rearrangements with V and J assigned. A fraction of the clones does not appear; measured against another copy, unresolved V genes explain less than half of the discrepancy, and the remainder lacks a known reason. D and trimming were read from the DNA, whereas the V and J calls and clone size are those reported in that table. This sample has some 300,000 clones in its table, and more than 80% of those were observed once. 6.3% of the sample is in the top ten clones.

Sample: peripheral blood. The source is a woman aged 50 to 65 with COVID-19, enrolled during active disease. This chain joins TRBV27 to TRBJ2-7, and 7 bases in between align with TRBD1. The sequenced DNA is TGTGCCAGCAGTTTATCAGGGACAGCCTACGAGCAGTACTTC. Its translation reads: CASSLSGTAYEQYF.